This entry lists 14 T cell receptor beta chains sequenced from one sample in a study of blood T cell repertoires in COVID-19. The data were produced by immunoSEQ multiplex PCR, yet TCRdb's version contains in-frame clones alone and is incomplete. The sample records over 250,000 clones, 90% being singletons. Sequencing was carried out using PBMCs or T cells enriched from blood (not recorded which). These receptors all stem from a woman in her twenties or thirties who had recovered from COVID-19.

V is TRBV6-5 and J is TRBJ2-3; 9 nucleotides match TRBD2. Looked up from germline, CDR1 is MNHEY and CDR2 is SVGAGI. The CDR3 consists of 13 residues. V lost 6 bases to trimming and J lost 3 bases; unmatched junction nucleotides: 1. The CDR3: CASRAGGTDTQYF. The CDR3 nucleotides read TGTGCCAGCAGGGCGGGAGGGACAGATACGCAGTATTTT.

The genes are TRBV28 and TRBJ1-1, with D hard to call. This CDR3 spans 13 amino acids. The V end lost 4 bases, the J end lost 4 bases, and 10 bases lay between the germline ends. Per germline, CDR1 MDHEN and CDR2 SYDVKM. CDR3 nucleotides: TGTGCCAGCAGTTACGTGAGTACCACTGAAGCTTTCTTT. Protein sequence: CASSYVSTTEAFF.

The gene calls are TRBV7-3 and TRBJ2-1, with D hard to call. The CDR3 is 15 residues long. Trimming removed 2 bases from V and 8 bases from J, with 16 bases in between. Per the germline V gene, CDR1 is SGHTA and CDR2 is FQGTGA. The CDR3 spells CASSLEVPEWDEQFF. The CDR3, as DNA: TGTGCCAGCAGCTTAGAGGTCCCGGAGTGGGATGAGCAGTTCTTC.

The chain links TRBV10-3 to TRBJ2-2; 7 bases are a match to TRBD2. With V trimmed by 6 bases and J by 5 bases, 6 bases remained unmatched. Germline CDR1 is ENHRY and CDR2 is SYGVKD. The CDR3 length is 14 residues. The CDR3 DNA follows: TGTGCCATCAGGACTAGCAAGGGGACCGGGGAGCTGTTTTTT. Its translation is CAIRTSKGTGELFF.

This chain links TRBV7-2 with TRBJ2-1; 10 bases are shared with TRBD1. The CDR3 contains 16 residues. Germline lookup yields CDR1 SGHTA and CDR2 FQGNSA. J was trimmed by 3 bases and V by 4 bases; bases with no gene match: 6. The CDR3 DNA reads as TGTGCCAGCAGCTCCCGGGACAGGGGACACTACAATGAGCAGTTCTTC. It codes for CASSSRDRGHYNEQFF.

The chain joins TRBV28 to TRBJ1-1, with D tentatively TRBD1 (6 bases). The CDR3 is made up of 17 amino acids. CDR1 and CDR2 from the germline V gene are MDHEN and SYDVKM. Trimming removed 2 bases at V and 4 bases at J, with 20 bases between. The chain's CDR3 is CASSLTSGGGGFTEAFF. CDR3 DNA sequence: TGTGCCAGCAGTTTAACTTCGGGGGGAGGGGGTTTCACTGAAGCTTTCTTT.

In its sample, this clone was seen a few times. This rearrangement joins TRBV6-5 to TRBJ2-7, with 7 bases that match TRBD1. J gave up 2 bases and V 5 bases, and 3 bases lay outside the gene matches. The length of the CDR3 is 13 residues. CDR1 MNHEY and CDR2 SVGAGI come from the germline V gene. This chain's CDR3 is CASSPGTAYEQYF. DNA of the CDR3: TGTGCCAGCAGTCCCGGGACAGCCTACGAGCAGTACTTC.

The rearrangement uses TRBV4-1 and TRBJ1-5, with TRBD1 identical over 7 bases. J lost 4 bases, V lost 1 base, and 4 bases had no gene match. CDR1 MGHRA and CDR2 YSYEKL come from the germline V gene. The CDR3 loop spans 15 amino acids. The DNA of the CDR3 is TGCGCCAGCAGCCAAGGGGACAGATTAAATCAGCCCCAGCATTTT. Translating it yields CASSQGDRLNQPQHF.

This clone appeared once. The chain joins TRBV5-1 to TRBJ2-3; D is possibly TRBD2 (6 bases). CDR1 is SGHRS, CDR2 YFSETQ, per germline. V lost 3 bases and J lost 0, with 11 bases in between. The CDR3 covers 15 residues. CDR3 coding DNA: TGCGCCAGCAGCTGGGGCGGGATGAGCACAGATACGCAGTATTTT. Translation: CASSWGGMSTDTQYF. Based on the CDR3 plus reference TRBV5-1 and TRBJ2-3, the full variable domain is KAGVTQTPRYLIKTRGQQVTLSCSPISGHRSVSWYQQTPGQGLQFLFEYFSETQRNKGNFPGRFSGRQFSNSRSEMNVSTLELGDSALYLCASSWGGMSTDTQYFGPGTRLTVL.

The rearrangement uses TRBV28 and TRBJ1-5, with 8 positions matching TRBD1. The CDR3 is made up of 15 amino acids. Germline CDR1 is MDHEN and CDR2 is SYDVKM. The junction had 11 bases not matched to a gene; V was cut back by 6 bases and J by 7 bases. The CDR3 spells CASRGGQGAGQPQHF. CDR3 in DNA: TGTGCCAGCAGAGGGGGGCAGGGGGCTGGACAGCCCCAGCATTTT.

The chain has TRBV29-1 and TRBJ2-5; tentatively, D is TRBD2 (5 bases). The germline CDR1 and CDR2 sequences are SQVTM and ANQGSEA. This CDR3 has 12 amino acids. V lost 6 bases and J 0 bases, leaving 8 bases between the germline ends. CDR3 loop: CSVRAYQETQYF. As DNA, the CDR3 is TGCAGCGTGAGGGCCTACCAAGAGACCCAGTACTTC.

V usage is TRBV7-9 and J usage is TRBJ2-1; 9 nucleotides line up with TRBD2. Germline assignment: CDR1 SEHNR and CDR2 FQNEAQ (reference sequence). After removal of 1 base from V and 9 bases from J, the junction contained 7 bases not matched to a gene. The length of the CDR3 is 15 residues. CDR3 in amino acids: CASSLVGSSGVEQFF. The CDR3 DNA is TGTGCCAGCAGCTTAGTGGGGTCTAGCGGGGTTGAGCAGTTCTTC.

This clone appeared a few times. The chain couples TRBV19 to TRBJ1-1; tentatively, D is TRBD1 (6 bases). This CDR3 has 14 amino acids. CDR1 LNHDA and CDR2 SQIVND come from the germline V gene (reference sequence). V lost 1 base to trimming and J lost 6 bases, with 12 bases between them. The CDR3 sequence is CASSIGQGRSEAFF. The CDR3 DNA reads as TGTGCCAGTAGTATAGGGCAGGGGCGCTCTGAAGCTTTCTTT.

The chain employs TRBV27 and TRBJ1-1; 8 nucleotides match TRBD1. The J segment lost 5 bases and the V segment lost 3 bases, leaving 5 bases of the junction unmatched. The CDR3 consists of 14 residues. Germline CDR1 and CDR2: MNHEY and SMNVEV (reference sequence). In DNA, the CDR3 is TGTGCCAGCAGTTTTCAGGGGGCGGGAACTGAAGCTTTCTTT. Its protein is CASSFQGAGTEAFF.